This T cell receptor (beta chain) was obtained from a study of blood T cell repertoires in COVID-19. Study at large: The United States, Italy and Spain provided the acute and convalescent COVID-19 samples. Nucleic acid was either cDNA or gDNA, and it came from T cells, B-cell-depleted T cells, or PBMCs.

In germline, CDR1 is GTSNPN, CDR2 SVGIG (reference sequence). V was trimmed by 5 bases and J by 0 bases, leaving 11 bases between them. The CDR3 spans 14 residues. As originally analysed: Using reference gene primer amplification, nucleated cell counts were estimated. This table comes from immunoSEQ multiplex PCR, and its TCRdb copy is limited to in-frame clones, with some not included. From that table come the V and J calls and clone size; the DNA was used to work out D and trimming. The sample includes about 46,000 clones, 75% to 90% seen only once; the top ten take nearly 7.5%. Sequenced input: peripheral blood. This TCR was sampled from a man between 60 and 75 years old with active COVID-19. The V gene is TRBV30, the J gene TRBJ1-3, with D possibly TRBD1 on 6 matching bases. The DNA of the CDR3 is TGTGCCTGGGGGGGCAGAAGCTCTGGAAACACCATATATTTT. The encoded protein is CAWGGRSSGNTIYF.